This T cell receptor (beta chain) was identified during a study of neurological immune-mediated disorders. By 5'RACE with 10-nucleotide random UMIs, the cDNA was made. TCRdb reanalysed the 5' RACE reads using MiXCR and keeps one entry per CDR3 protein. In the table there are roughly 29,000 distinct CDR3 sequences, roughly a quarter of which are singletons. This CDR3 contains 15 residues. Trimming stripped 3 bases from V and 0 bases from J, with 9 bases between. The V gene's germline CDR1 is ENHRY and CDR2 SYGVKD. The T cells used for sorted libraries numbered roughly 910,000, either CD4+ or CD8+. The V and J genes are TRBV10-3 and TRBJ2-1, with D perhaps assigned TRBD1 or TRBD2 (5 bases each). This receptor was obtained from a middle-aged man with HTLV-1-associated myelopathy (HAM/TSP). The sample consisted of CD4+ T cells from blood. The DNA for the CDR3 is TGTGCCATCAGTGACGGGGCGAGCTCCTACAATGAGCAGTTCTTC. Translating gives CAISDGASSYNEQFF.